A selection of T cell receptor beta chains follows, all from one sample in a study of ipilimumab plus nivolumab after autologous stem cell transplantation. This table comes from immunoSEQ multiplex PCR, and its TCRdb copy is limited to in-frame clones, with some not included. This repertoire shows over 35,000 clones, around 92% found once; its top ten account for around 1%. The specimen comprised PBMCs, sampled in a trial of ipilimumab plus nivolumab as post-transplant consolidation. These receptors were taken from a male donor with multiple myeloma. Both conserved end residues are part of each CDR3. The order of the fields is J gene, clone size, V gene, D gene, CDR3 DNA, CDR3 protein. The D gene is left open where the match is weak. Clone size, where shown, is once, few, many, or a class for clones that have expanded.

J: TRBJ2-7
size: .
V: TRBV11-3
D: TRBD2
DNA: TGTGCCAGTCTAGCGGGGGCCCTCTACGAGCAGTACTTC
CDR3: CASLAGALYEQYF

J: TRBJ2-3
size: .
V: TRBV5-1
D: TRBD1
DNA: TGCGCCAGCAGCAGGGACAGGAGCAACAATGACGCAGATACGCAGTATTTT
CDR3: CASSRDRSNNDADTQYF

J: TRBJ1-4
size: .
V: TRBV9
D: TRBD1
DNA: TGTGCCAGCAGCGCAACCGGGACAGGGGCCGCCCTTGGGGAAAAACTGTTTTTT
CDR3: CASSATGTGAALGEKLFF

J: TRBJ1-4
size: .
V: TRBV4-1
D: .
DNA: TGCGCCAGCAGCCATCCTCGGTCGGGGTTGAGGGAAAAACTGTTTTTT
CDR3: CASSHPRSGLREKLFF

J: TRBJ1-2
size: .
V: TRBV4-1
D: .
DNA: TGCGCCAGCAGCCGTCAATACGAAGCAGGAGGCTATGGCTACACCTTC
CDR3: CASSRQYEAGGYGYTF

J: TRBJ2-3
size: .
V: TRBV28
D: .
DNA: TGTGCCAGCAGTTCAACCAGACAGTTCACAGATACGCAGTATTTT
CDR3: CASSSTRQFTDTQYF

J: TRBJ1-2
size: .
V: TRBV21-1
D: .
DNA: TGTGCCAGCAGAAAGGGAGACAGGGTTTGCTATGGCTACACCTTC
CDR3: CASRKGDRVCYGYTF

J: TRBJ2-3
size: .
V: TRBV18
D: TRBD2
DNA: TGTGCCAGCTCACCTAGCGGGGTGCCAGATACGCAGTATTTT
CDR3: CASSPSGVPDTQYF

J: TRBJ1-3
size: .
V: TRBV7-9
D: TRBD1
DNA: TGTGCCAGCAGCTCCCCCCCCAGACAGGGGGTTCCAGGAAACACCATATATTTT
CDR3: CASSSPPRQGVPGNTIYF

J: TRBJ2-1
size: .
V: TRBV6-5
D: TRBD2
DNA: TGTGCCAGCAGTTATAGCGGGAGTAGGACCTACAATGAGCAGTTCTTC
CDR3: CASSYSGSRTYNEQFF

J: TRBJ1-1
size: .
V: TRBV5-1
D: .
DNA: TGCGCCAGCAGCTTGGCCCGGGGCCTGAACACTGAAGCTTTCTTT
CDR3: CASSLARGLNTEAFF

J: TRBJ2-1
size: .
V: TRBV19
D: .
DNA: TGTGCCAGTAGTTCGGGGGACCTCCTGATCTCCTACAATGAGCAGTTCTTC
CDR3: CASSSGDLLISYNEQFF

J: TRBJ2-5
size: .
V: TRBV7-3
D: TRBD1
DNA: TGTGCCAGCAGCTTGATCGGGGGACAGGGACGGGAGACCCAGTACTTC
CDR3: CASSLIGGQGRETQYF

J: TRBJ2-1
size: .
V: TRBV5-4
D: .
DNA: TGTGCCAGCAGCTTGGCCCCGGGGGAGTGGAATGAGCAGTTCTTC
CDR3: CASSLAPGEWNEQFF

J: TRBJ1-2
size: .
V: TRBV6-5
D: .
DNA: TGTGCCAGCAGTTACTCGAGGGCCGGGACCAGTCGGGGCTACACCTTC
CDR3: CASSYSRAGTSRGYTF

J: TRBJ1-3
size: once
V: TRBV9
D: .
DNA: TGTGCCAGCAGCACTCAGGGTTCTGGAAACACCATATATTTT
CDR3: CASSTQGSGNTIYF

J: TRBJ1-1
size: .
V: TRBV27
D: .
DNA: TGTGCCAGCAGCTCAGGAAACATGAACACTGAAGCTTTCTTT
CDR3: CASSSGNMNTEAFF

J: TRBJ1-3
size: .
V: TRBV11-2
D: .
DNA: TGTGCCAGCAGCACAACGCGACAGATCGCAAACACCATATATTTT
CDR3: CASSTTRQIANTIYF

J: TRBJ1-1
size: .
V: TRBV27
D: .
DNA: TGTGCCAGCAGTTTATGGGGGAGGGAGGTTGCTGAAGCTTTCTTT
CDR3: CASSLWGREVAEAFF

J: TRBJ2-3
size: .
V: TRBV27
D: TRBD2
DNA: TGTGCCAGCAGTTTAGCGGGAGCTAATTTAGATACGCAGTATTTT
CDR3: CASSLAGANLDTQYF

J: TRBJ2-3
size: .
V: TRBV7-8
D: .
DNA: TGTGCCAGCAGCTTAGCAAGGGGCCCCCCGGATACGCAGTATTTT
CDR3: CASSLARGPPDTQYF

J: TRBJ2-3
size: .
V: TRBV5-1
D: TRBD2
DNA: TGCGCCAGCAGCTTGGGTGGCGGGGGGACAGATACGCAGTATTTT
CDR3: CASSLGGGGTDTQYF

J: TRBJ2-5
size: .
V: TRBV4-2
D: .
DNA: TGTGCCAGCAGCCAAGAGGGCAAGACCCAGTACTTC
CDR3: CASSQEGKTQYF

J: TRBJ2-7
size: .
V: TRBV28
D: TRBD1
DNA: TGTGCCAGCAGTTTTCAGGGGGCGGTCGAGCAGTACTTC
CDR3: CASSFQGAVEQYF

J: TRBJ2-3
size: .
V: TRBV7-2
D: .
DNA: TGTGCCAGCAGCTTCGCTAGCACAGATACGCAGTATTTT
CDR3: CASSFASTDTQYF

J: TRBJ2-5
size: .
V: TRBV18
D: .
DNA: TGTGCCAGCTCACCACCGGGACCGACCAAAGAGACCCAGTACTTC
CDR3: CASSPPGPTKETQYF

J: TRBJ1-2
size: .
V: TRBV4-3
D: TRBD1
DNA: TGCGCCAGCAGCCAAGATGAAGGACAGGGTAGGAGGTATGGCTACACCTTC
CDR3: CASSQDEGQGRRYGYTF

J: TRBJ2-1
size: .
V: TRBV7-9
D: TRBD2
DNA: TGTGCCAGCAGCCCCCACGGGACTAGCGGGAAGTACAATGAGCAGTTCTTC
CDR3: CASSPHGTSGKYNEQFF

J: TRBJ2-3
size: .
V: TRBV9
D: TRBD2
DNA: TGTGCCAGCAGCGTAGGAAGGATAGCGGGAGGGAGTCGCACAGATACGCAGTATTTT
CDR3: CASSVGRIAGGSRTDTQYF